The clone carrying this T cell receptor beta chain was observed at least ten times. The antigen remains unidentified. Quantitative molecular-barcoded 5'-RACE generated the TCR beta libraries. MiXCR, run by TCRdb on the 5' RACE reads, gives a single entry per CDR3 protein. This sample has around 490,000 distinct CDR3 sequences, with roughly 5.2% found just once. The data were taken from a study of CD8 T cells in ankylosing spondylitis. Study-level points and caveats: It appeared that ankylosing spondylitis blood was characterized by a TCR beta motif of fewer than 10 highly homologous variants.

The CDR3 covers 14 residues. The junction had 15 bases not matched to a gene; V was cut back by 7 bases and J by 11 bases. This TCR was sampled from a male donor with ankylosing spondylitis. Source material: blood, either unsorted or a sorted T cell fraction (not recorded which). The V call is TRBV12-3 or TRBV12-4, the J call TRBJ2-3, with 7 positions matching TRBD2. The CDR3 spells CASTTAGRGFGQYF. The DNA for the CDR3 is TGTGCCAGCACCACCGCAGGGAGGGGTTTTGGGCAGTATTTT.